These 8 T cell receptor beta chains originate from one sample sequenced in a study of blood T cells in healthy people across ages. For the second PCR, which ran for about 6 to 11 cycles, a sample-barcoded 5' primer and a J-beta primer mix were used. TCRdb redid the calling of the 5' RACE reads with MiXCR, one entry per CDR3 protein. Counted here are approximately 2,000,000 distinct CDR3 sequences, 35% to 50% occurring once; the ten biggest clones make up 23%. Sequencing was carried out using blood. The receptors were gathered from a human donor in good health.

This clonotype has at least ten counts. V is TRBV20-1 and J is TRBJ1-1, with D unresolved. V was shortened by 5 bases and J by 2 bases, with 6 bases between the two germline ends. The CDR3 length is 11 residues. CDR1 and CDR2 from the germline V gene are DFQATT and SNEGSKA (reference sequence). CDR3 protein: CSAPLNTEAFF. In DNA form, the CDR3 reads TGCAGTGCTCCCCTAAACACTGAAGCTTTCTTT.

The gene calls are TRBV7-8 and TRBJ2-1; D perhaps matches TRBD1 (7 bases). The CDR3 has 16 residues. The germline gives CDR1 SGHVS, CDR2 FQNEAQ. V was clipped by 5 bases and J by 3 bases, with 17 bases between them. The CDR3 loop is CASSPSRGAFYNEQFF. DNA of the CDR3: TGTGCCAGCAGCCCCAGCAGGGGGGCCTTCTACAATGAGCAGTTCTTC.

The chain's CDR3 is CASSPGQPLYEQYF. The CDR3 coding sequence is TGTGCCAGCAGTCCGGGACAGCCCTTATACGAGCAGTACTTC. The chain has TRBV6-6 and TRBJ2-7; 7 bases fit TRBD1. Germline V CDR1 and CDR2: MNHNY, SVGAGI (reference sequence). CDR3 length equals 14 residues. With V trimmed by 5 bases and J by 4 bases, 8 bases remained unmatched.

This clonotype was recorded many times. The J gene is TRBJ2-7, the V gene TRBV20-1; TRBD1 matches 8 bases. The CDR3 has 15 residues. V dropped 2 bases and J dropped 2; count of bases not matched to a gene: 8. Looked up from germline, CDR1 is DFQATT and CDR2 is SNEGSKA (reference sequence). The CDR3 nucleotides read TGCAGTGCTAGACTTCCGACAGGGGTTCCCTACGAGCAGTACTTC. This codes for CSARLPTGVPYEQYF.

The chain links TRBV29-1 to TRBJ2-3; 7 bases match TRBD2. V dropped 7 bases and J dropped 1; count of bases not matched to a gene: 5. Germline CDR1 reads SQVTM; CDR2 reads ANQGSEA. The CDR3 loop spans 13 amino acids. The CDR3 bases are TGCAGCGAGCGGGACGGCCGCACAGATACGCAGTATTTT. Its translation is CSERDGRTDTQYF.

In its sample, this clonotype was seen once. At one of its ends the junction is not consistent with the germline gene, which may arise from a read error. The J gene is TRBJ1-5, the V gene TRBV12-3 or TRBV12-4; D gene unclear. The CDR3 consists of 15 residues. The CDR3 region has the DNA TGTGCCAGCAGTTTAGATCAAAATAGCGATCAGCCCCAGCATTTT. Its translation: CASSLDQNSDQPQHF.

Concerning this clonotype itself: The missing conserved phenylalanine or tryptophan at the end of this CDR3 makes a read error likely. The V and J genes are TRBV7-2 and TRBJ1-1, with no clear D. V dropped 1 base and J dropped 1 base, with 19 bases sitting between them. CDR3 length: 18 residues. The germline V gene has CDR1 SGHTA and CDR2 FQGNSA. CDR3 nucleotides: TGTGCCAGCAGCTTAGTAACATCTTGGACTGACCAGAACACTGAAGCTTTCGTT. Its protein is CASSLVTSWTDQNTEAFV.

This clonotype showed up just a few times. This sequence joins TRBV6-6 and TRBJ2-3; the D is unclear. Germline CDR1 MNHNY, CDR2 SVGAGI (reference sequence). This CDR3 has 13 amino acids. Trimming removed 0 bases at V and 7 bases at J, with 8 bases between. Here the CDR3 reads CASSYSVTHTQYF. The CDR3 nucleotides read TGTGCCAGCAGTTACTCTGTCACCCATACGCAGTATTTT.